The 10 T cell receptor beta chains presented below share a single source sample, sequenced in a study of OX40 agonist ivuxolimab in advanced cancers. Assay: immunoSEQ multiplex PCR; the TCRdb copy retains only in-frame clones and omits some. The table includes about 63,000 clones, roughly nine tenths detected once. The sample in question was CD4+ or CD8+ T cells sorted from blood, obtained in a trial of the OX40 agonist ivuxolimab. All receptors derive from an adult with an advanced solid tumor such as melanoma, head and neck, liver or kidney cancer.

The chain combines TRBV27 with TRBJ2-5; 7 bases agree with TRBD1. After removal of 5 bases from V and 5 bases from J, the junction contained 14 bases not matched to a gene. CDR3 length equals 16 residues. CDR1 and CDR2 (germline): MNHEY, SMNVEV (reference sequence). The CDR3 region has the DNA TGTGCCAGCAGTCCCCTGATGGCCAGGGGGTCTGAGACCCAGTACTTC. Amino acids: CASSPLMARGSETQYF.

The chain uses TRBV7-2 and TRBJ2-7; 7 positions agree with TRBD2. CDR3 length equals 12 residues. V dropped 5 bases and J dropped 6; count of bases not matched to a gene: 4. CDR1 is SGHTA and CDR2 is FQGNSA in the germline V gene. The CDR3 nucleotides are TGTGCCAGCAGCCGCGGCGGGGGCGAGCAGTACTTC. Its translation: CASSRGGGEQYF.

J is TRBJ2-7 and V is TRBV5-8, with D maybe TRBD2 (6 bases). V was clipped by 2 bases and J by 5 bases, with 14 bases between them. This CDR3 has 14 residues. Germline CDR1 is SGHTS and CDR2 is YDEGEE. This CDR3 is CASSFRERTHEQYF. In DNA form, the CDR3 reads TGTGCCAGCAGCTTTCGGGAGAGGACCCACGAGCAGTACTTC.

The sample holds one count of this clone. V is TRBV10-2 and J is TRBJ2-2; TRBD2 agrees at 11 bases. J was trimmed by 1 base and V by 6 bases; bases with no gene match: 1. Per germline, CDR1 WSHSY and CDR2 SAAADI. The CDR3 runs to 15 residues. The DNA for the CDR3 is TGCGCCAGCAGGGGGACTAGCGGGAACACCGGGGAGCTGTTTTTT. It translates to CASRGTSGNTGELFF.

A single count supports this clone. This CDR3 is also generated by other DNA sequences in the sample. The chain combines TRBV11-2 with TRBJ1-1, with D unclear. The CDR3 runs 14 residues. Germline lookup yields CDR1 SGHAT and CDR2 FQNNGV. The V and J ends lost 3 bases and 1 base respectively, with 9 bases between them. The CDR3 nucleotides read TGTGCCAGCAGCTTGGTAGCCGGGAACACTGAAGCTTTCTTT. The encoded protein is CASSLVAGNTEAFF.

Details on this clone: The same CDR3 can be traced to other DNA sequences in this sample. This chain connects TRBV11-2 to TRBJ2-3; D not certain. The CDR3 consists of 11 residues. CDR1 is SGHAT, CDR2 FQNNGV, per germline. Trimming left V 2 bases short and J 5 bases short, with 2 bases between. In DNA form, the CDR3 reads TGTGCCAGCAGCTTACTAGATACGCAGTATTTT. This gives the protein CASSLLDTQYF. The full variable domain, rest sourced from reference TRBV11-2 and TRBJ2-3, is EAGVAQSPRYKIIEKRQSVAFWCNPISGHATLYWYQQILGQGPKLLIQFQNNGVVDDSQLPKDRFSAERLKGVDSTLKIQPAKLEDSAVYLCASSLLDTQYFGPGTRLTVL.

This clone was picked up a small number of times. This rearrangement joins TRBV4-3 to TRBJ2-7; TRBD1 matches at 8 bases. The V and J ends lost 2 bases and 3 bases, in that order; junction bases with no gene match: 9. Germline lookup yields CDR1 LGHNA and CDR2 YSLEER. There are 16 residues in the CDR3. This chain's CDR3 is CASSQLTGVANYEQYF. The DNA for the CDR3 is TGCGCCAGCAGCCAACTGACAGGGGTGGCGAACTACGAGCAGTACTTC.

V is TRBV6-5 and J is TRBJ2-5; 7 bases match TRBD2. The CDR3 has 15 residues. Per germline, CDR1 MNHEY and CDR2 SVGAGI. V gave up 0 bases and J gave up 5 bases; unmatched junction bases: 6. CDR3 sequence reads: CASSYSGGGEETQYF. The CDR3 region has the DNA TGTGCCAGCAGTTACTCGGGGGGGGGAGAGGAGACCCAGTACTTC.

The chain joins TRBV7-3 to TRBJ2-2; D remains ambiguous. With 3 bases removed from V and 6 bases from J, the gap between germline ends came to 8 bases. This CDR3 is 13 amino acids long. Germline assignment: CDR1 SGHTA and CDR2 FQGTGA. Here the CDR3 reads CASSLGFAGELFF. The DNA for the CDR3 is TGTGCCAGCAGCTTGGGTTTCGCCGGGGAGCTGTTTTTT.

CDR3 coding DNA: TGTGCCAGCAACCACCCCCGGACAGGGGGCCGGGCAGATACGCAGTATTTT. The encoded protein is CASNHPRTGGRADTQYF. V gene TRBV9 combines with J gene TRBJ2-3; 11 bases are a match to TRBD1. Germline trimming cut 6 bases from V and 4 bases from J; bases unmatched to any gene: 13. The CDR3 is made up of 17 amino acids. Germline V gives CDR1 SGDLS, CDR2 YYNGEE. The full variable domain, rest sourced from reference TRBV9 and TRBJ2-3, is DSGVTQTPKHLITATGQRVTLRCSPRSGDLSVYWYQQSLDQGLQFLIQYYNGEERAKGNILERFSAQQFPDLHSELNLSSLELGDSALYFCASNHPRTGGRADTQYFGPGTRLTVL.